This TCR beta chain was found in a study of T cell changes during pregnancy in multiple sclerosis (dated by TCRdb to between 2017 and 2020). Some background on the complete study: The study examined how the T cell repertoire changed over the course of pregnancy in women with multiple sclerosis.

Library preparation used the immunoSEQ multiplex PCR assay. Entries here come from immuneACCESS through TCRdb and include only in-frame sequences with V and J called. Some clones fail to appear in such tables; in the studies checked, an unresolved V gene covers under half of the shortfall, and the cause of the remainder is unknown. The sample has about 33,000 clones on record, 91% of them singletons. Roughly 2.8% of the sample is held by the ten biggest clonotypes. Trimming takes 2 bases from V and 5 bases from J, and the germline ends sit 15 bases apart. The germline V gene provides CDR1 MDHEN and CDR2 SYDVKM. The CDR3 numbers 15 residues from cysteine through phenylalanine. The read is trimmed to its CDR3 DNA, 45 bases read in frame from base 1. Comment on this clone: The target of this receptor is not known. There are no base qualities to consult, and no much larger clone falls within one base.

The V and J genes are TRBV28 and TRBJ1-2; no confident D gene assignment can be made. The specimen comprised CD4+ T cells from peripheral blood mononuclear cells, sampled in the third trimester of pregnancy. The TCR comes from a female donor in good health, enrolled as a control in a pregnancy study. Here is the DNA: TGTGCCAGCAGTTTAGGTCGTGGGAGGCTGTATGGCTACACCTTC. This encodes CASSLGRGRLYGYTF.